This T cell receptor (beta chain) was found in a study of OX40 agonist ivuxolimab in advanced cancers. On this clone itself: Its antigen is not known.

Only in-frame clones appear in the TCRdb table, and some are missing; sequencing was by immunoSEQ multiplex PCR. Of 35,000 to 45,000 clones listed, around nine tenths are singletons. Study-level points and caveats: Compared with others, partial responders at 0.1-3.0 mg/kg displayed clonal expansion among the lowest. Determination of antigen specificity was not performed for the expanded peripheral T cells.

In germline, CDR1 is MNHNY, CDR2 SVGAGI (reference sequence). The V end was cut by 1 base, the J end by 3 bases, with 1 base between. The CDR3 loop spans 12 amino acids. This specimen was CD4+ or CD8+ T cells sorted from blood, taken in a trial of the OX40 agonist ivuxolimab. The receptor's source is an adult with an advanced solid tumor such as melanoma, head and neck, liver or kidney cancer. The V and J genes are TRBV6-6 and TRBJ1-5; no reliable D call. The CDR3 DNA reads TGTGCCAGCAGTTACTACAATCAGCCCCAGCATTTT. This gives the protein CASSYYNQPQHF.